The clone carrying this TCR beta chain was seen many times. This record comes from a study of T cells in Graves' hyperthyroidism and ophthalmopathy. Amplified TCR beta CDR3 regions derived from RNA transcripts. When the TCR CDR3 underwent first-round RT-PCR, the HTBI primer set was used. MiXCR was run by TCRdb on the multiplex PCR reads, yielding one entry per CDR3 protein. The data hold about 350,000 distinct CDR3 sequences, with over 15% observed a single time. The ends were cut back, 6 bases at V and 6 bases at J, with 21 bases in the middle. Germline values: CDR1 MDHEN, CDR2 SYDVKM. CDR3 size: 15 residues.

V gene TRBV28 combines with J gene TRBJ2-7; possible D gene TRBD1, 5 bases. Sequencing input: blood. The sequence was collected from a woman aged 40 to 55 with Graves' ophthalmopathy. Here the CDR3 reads CASSLLLGRQGEQYF. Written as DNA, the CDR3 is TGTGCCAGCAGCCTACTCTTAGGACGCCAGGGCGAGCAGTACTTC.